This paragraph covers one TCR beta chain sequence. It has no known antigen specificity. No base quality information exists; no much larger clone differs at one position. These data belong to a study of beta chain features in type 1 diabetes (dated by TCRdb to the late 2010s). Regarding the complete study: Mean age, gender distribution, total cell number and subset yield did not differ between patients and healthy donors. In the study, recently diagnosed type 1 diabetes patients and matched healthy donors were compared on the TCRB repertoires of their sorted circulating CD4+ T cell subsets. A total of about 100 million sorted cells were examined across all samples, and RNA yield correlated strongly with the number of cells per subset. Regulatory and stem cell-like memory subsets were obtained from only 8 patients and about eight healthy donors, while naive and central memory subsets were obtained from all 28 donors. General conclusions and limits of the study: Because cDNA rather than genomic DNA was sequenced, highly expressing activated cells could have been over-represented, although no difference in activation and CD3 levels was found between groups. A moderate but significant shortening of TCRB CDR3 length was observed in type 1 diabetes patients in all four CD4+ subsets. Patients with type 1 diabetes made fewer insertions and deleted more nucleotides at VDJ recombination sites, implying thymic rearrangement abnormalities. Shorter templates might be favored by PCR, yet because patient and control samples were amplified and corrected together, any such skew would affect both groups equally. The naive, central memory and regulatory TCRB repertoires appeared to resemble one another more closely among patients than among healthy donors. Because the HLA sub-analyses included only small numbers of individuals, any influence of HLA type on TCRB rearrangement was left unresolved.

All of the isolated RNA was reverse transcribed with the High Capacity cDNA Reverse Transcription Kit, so expressed TCRB transcripts were sequenced. Naive, central memory and regulatory T cell samples underwent deep immunoSEQ sequencing, averaging about 3.5 million total reads per sample. After sorted cells were lysed in RLT buffer, RNA was extracted with DNase-treated RNeasy Micro or Mini kits, with the choice depending on cell number. To prevent cross-contamination, every cell subset was processed on its own, while patient and healthy donor samples were processed together. The immunoSEQ multiplex PCR was used to amplify TCRB sequences from cDNA, generating 87-bp fragments that spanned the CDR3 region. The amplicons were sequenced using the Illumina HiSeq platform. The study's processing was this. Synthetic template baselines were used to correct PCR bias computationally, reads within Hamming distance 2 were collapsed together, and singletons that could not be merged were discarded. Reads were aligned against IMGT so that V, D and J genes, CDR3 length and insertions or deletions at six rearrangement sites could be assigned. Clonotype counts were normalized to sorted cell number within each subset before computing true diversity and Gini coefficients with the tcR R package. The overlap coefficient, calculated on TCRB nucleotide sequences, was used to measure repertoire sharing. TCRdb provides this immuneACCESS table in a form limited to in-frame rearrangements. Some clones are lacking; in checked studies, under half of them reflect an unresolved V gene, and why the rest are absent is not known. Clone size and V and J calls were adopted from that table, with D and trimming inferred from the DNA. The sample yields more than 150,000 clones; just over 9% were counted once. Of the sample, 2% to 3% is held by the ten largest clones.

Each donor gave one peripheral blood draw, averaging around 0.11 L, which was collected into heparinised tubes. A BD FACSAria II and a panel including CD45RO, CCR7, CD25, CD127, CD95 and CD27 were used to sort naive, central memory, regulatory and stem cell-like memory CD4+ T cells. All sorted populations exceeded 98% purity. Right away, PBMCs were isolated by Lymphoprep density gradient centrifugation and were stained directly, with no culture step. Samples were stained and sorted in pairs, with one healthy donor and one patient per experiment, so that batch effects were minimized. From a lookup of the germline V gene, CDR1 and CDR2 are MNHNS and SASEGT. The CDR3 measures 14 amino acids from cysteine to phenylalanine. The sequence is cut down to CDR3 DNA, 42 bases in frame from base 1. Relative to germline, V is missing 5 bases and J is missing 3 bases, with 6 bases of the junction outside any gene match.

The receptor comes from a woman in her late teens or twenties in good health. The sample consisted of central memory CD4+ T cells from blood. The sequence joins TRBV6-1 to TRBJ2-7; 8 nucleotides in the junction match TRBD1. The bases read TGTGCCAGCAGTCGGGGACAGGTGTACTACGAGCAGTACTTC. It specifies CASSRGQVYYEQYF.